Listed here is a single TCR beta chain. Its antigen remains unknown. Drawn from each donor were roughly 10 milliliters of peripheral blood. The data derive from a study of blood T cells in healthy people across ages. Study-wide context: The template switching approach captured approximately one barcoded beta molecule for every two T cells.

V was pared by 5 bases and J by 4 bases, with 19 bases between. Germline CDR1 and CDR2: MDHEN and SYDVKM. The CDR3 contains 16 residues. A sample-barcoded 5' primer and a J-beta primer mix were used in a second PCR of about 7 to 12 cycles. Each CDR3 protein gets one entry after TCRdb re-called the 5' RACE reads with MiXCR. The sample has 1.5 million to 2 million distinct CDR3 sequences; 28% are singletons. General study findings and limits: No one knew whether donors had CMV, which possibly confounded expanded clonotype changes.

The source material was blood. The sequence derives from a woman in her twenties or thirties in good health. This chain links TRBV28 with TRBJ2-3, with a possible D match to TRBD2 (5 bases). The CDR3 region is CASSEPTRDNADTQYF. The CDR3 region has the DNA TGTGCCAGCAGTGAACCGACACGGGATAACGCAGATACGCAGTATTTT.